This T cell receptor (beta chain) is from a study of shared clonotypes between healthy human individuals. Study-wide findings and caveats: The authors expected sequencing depth to affect clonotype sharing among donors. Few donors restricted represented genetic and exposure-history diversity.

Original handling: ImmunoSEQ sequences covered only the junction and lacked quality scores; filtering therefore differed. Data came from immunoSEQ multiplex PCR; TCRdb stores just in-frame clones and leaves some out. That table supplies the V and J calls and clone size; D and trimming were determined from the DNA. In the table there are some 490,000 clones, 70% to 85% of which are singletons. Concerning this clone itself: Antigen: not known.

The CDR3 length is 15 residues. The rearrangement links TRBV12-1 to TRBJ2-1; the table's D call TRBD2 went unverified against the DNA. TRBV12-1 is listed as a pseudogene. This TCR came from a middle-aged woman in good health. Some clones in this sample may be carry-over from other donors' samples. Sequencing was performed on PBMCs. The CDR3 loop reads CASSPREEGGNEQFF. DNA for the CDR3: TGTGCCAGCAGCCCTCGGGAAGAAGGAGGCAATGAGCAGTTCTTC.